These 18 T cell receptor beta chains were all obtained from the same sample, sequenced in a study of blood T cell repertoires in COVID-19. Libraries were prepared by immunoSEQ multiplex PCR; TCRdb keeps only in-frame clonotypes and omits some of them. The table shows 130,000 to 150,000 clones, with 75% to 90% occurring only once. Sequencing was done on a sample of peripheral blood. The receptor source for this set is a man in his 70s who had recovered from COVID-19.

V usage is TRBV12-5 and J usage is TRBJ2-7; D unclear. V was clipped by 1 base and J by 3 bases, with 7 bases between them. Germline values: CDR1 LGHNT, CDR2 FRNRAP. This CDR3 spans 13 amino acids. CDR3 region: CASGLGWSYEQYF. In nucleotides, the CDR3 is TGTGCTAGTGGTTTGGGCTGGAGCTACGAGCAGTACTTC.

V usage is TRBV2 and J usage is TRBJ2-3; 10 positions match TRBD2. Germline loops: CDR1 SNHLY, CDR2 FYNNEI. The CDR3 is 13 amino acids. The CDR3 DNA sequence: TGTGGACGCGGGACTAGCGGCACAGATACGCAGTATTTT. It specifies CGRGTSGTDTQYF.

The CDR3 is CASSYGPGGTGELFF. CDR3 DNA: TGTGCCAGCAGTTACGGGCCAGGGGGAACCGGGGAGCTGTTTTTT. This chain links TRBV6-5 with TRBJ2-2; 7 positions match TRBD1. Looked up from germline, CDR1 is MNHEY and CDR2 is SVGAGI. V gave up 2 bases and J gave up 5 bases; unmatched junction bases: 5. The CDR3 covers 15 residues.

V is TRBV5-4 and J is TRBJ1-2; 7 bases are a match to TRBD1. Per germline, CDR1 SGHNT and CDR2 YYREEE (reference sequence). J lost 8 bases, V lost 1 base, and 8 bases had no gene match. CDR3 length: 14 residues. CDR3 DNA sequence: TGTGCCAGCAGCTTGACAGGGGACACCTGGGGCTACACCTTC. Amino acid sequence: CASSLTGDTWGYTF.

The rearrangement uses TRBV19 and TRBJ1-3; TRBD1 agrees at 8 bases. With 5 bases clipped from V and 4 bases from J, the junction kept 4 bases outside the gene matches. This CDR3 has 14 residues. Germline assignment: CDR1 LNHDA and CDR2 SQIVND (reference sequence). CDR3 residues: CASSVDRAGNTIYF. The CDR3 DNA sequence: TGTGCCAGTAGTGTGGACAGGGCCGGAAACACCATATATTTT.

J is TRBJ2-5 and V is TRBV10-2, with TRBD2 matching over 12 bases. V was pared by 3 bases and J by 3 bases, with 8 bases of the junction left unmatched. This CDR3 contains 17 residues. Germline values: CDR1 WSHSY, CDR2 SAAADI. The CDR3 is CASSDPASGRVEETQYF. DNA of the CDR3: TGCGCCAGCAGTGATCCCGCTAGCGGGAGGGTTGAAGAGACCCAGTACTTC.

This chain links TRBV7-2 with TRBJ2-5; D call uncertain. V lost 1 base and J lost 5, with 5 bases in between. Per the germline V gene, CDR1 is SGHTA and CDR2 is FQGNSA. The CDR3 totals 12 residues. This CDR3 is CASSLVGETQYF. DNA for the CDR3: TGTGCCAGCAGCTTAGTGGGCGAGACCCAGTACTTC.

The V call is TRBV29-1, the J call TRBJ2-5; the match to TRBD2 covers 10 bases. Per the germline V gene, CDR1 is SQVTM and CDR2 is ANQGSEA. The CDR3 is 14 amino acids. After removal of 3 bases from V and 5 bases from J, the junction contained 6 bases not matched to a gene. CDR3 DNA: TGCAGCGTTGATTGGCCTAGCGGGAGTGAGACCCAGTACTTC. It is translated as CSVDWPSGSETQYF.

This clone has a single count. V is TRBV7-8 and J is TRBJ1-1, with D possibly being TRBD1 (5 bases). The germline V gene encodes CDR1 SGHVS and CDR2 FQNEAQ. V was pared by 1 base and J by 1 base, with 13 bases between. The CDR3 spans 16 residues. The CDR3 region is CASSLEGQGWNTEAFF. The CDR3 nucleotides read TGTGCCAGCAGCTTAGAAGGGCAGGGATGGAACACTGAAGCTTTCTTT.

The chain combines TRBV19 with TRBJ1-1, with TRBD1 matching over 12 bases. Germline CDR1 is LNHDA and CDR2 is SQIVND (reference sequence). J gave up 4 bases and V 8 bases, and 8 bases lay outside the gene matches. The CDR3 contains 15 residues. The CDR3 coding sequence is TGTGCCAGTCGCGGGACAGGGGGCTGGGGCACTGAAGCTTTCTTT. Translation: CASRGTGGWGTEAFF.

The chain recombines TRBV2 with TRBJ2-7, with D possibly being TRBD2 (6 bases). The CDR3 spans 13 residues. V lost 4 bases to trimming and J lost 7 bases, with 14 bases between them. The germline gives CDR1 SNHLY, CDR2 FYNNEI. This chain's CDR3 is CASSGSGVREQYF. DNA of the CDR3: TGTGCCAGCAGTGGGTCGGGAGTAAGGGAGCAGTACTTC.

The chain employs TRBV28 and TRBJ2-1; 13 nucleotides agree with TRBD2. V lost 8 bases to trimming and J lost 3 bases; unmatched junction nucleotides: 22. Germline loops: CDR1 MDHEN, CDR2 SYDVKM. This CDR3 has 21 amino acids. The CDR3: CASHSSGWTSGGEGDYNEQFF. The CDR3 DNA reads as TGTGCCAGCCACAGTTCCGGGTGGACTAGCGGGGGTGAGGGGGACTACAATGAGCAGTTCTTC.

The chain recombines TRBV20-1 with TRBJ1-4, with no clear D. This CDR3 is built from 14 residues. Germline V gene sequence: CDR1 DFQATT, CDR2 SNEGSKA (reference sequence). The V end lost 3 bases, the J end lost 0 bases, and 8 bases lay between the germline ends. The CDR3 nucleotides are TGCAGTGCTAGTGGCGGGGCAACTAATGAAAAACTGTTTTTT. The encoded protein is CSASGGATNEKLFF.

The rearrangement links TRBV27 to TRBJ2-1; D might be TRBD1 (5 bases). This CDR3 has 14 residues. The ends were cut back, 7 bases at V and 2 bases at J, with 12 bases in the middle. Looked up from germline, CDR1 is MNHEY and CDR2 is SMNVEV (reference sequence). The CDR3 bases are TGTGCCAGCACCCAGGACACGACCTACAATGAGCAGTTCTTC. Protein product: CASTQDTTYNEQFF.

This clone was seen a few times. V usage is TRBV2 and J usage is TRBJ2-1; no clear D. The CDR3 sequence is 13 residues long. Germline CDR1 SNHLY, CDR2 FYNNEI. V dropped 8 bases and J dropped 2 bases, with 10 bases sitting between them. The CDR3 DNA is TGTGCCAGCGATCTGGCAACCTACAATGAGCAGTTCTTC. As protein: CASDLATYNEQFF.

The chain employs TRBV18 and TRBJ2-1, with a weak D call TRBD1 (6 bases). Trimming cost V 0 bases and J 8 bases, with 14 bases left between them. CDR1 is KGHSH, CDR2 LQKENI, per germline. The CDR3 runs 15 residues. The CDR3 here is CASSPPGTQGDEQFF. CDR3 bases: TGTGCCAGCTCACCACCGGGGACACAAGGGGATGAGCAGTTCTTC.

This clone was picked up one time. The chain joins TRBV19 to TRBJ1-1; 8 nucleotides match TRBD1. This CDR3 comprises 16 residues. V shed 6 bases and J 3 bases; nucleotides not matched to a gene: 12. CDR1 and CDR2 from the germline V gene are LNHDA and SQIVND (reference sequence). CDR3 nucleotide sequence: TGTGCCAGTAGCATGGACAGGGACAGGCTAGACACTGAAGCTTTCTTT. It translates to CASSMDRDRLDTEAFF.

The CDR3 protein is CASSGLAGDEQYF. CDR3 sequence (DNA): TGTGCCAGCAGTGGACTAGCGGGAGACGAGCAGTACTTC. V and J are TRBV27 and TRBJ2-7, with 13 bases that match TRBD2. CDR3 length: 13 amino acids. J was trimmed by 5 bases and V by 5 bases; bases with no gene match: 0. Per germline, CDR1 MNHEY and CDR2 SMNVEV (reference sequence).